The following is a T cell receptor (beta chain) sequence with its context. Its antigen is unknown. The V end lost 4 bases, the J end lost 1 base, and 19 bases lay between the germline ends. Germline assignment: CDR1 MGHRA and CDR2 YSYEKL. CDR3 length: 17 residues. This specimen belongs to a study of cytomegalovirus exposure and HLA in healthy donors. Study-wide results and caveats: Most TCR sequences proved rare, with some public TCRs found in many donors. The study flagged around 150 TCR beta chains as cytomegalovirus-associated. In vitro experiments confirmed that three CMV-associated chains were specific for CMV antigens.

Vbeta (60) and Jbeta (13) primers were used in the PCR. Authors' analysis steps: In a later analysis, the count reached about 82 million unique TCR beta chains, with 10 million to 14 million shared. The protocol was immunoSEQ multiplex PCR, while the TCRdb copy is restricted to in-frame clones and leaves out a portion. V and J calls and clone size are copied from that table; D and trimming were computed from the DNA. Of approximately 93,000 clones in the sample, approximately 69% were seen once. The rearrangement uses TRBV4-1 and TRBJ1-1; TRBD1 is a possible D gene (6 bases). The sample comprised PBMCs. The clonotype originates from a boy younger than 18 in good health and CMV-seropositive. The CDR3 DNA sequence: TGCGCCAGCAGCCCCCTGACGGGGGGCCACTGGAACACTGAAGCTTTCTTT. Translation gives CASSPLTGGHWNTEAFF.